The 24 T cell receptor beta chains given below trace back to one sample, sequenced in a study of human T cells and chemical hapten exposure. TCRdb recomputed calls from the RACE reads with MiXCR, one row per CDR3 protein. In the table there are nearly 95,000 distinct CDR3 sequences, 11% of which are singletons. Described time point: patch test 2, 6 weeks after DPC sensitization. Treatment given: therapeutic diphenylcyclopropenone sensitization with weekly scalp DPC. The starting material was whole blood, obtained in connection with sensitization to the hapten diphenylcyclopropenone (DPC). These receptors all come from a middle-aged man with alopecia areata. Some clones in this sample may be carry-over from other donors' samples.

The J gene is TRBJ2-1, the V gene TRBV5-6, with 10 bases aligning to TRBD2. The length of the CDR3 is 15 residues. CDR1 SGHDT and CDR2 YYEEEE come from the germline V gene. After removal of 2 bases from V and 7 bases from J, the junction contained 6 bases not matched to a gene. CDR3 protein: CASSLGLAGVNEQFF. The CDR3 region has the DNA TGTGCCAGCAGCTTAGGGCTAGCGGGAGTGAATGAGCAGTTCTTC. Using reference TRBV5-6 and TRBJ2-1 for the parts outside the CDR3, the full variable domain is DAGVTQSPTHLIKTRGQQVTLRCSPKSGHDTVSWYQQALGQGPQFIFQYYEEEERQRGNFPDRFSGHQFPNYSSELNVNALLLGDSALYLCASSLGLAGVNEQFFGPGTRLTVL.

The chain links TRBV29-1 to TRBJ1-2, with D hard to call. In germline, CDR1 is SQVTM, CDR2 ANQGSEA. Between the trimmed V and J ends, which lost 5 bases and 6 bases, there was a span of 22 bases. The CDR3 is 15 amino acids. DNA for the CDR3: TGCAGCGTTCTACCGCACTCAGCTTACTCTGATGGCTACACCTTC. Translating gives CSVLPHSAYSDGYTF.

At least ten counts were recorded for this clonotype. The V and J genes are TRBV6-1 and TRBJ1-5; 10 bases match TRBD1. CDR3 length: 16 amino acids. After removal of 1 base from V and 6 bases from J, the junction contained 6 bases not matched to a gene. In germline, CDR1 is MNHNS, CDR2 SASEGT. CDR3 in amino acids: CASSEGGTGAVQPQHF. CDR3 bases: TGTGCCAGCAGTGAAGGGGGGACAGGGGCCGTTCAGCCCCAGCATTTT.

For this clonotype: A much larger clonotype is one base distant, so this may be a read error. V is TRBV20-1 and J is TRBJ1-2; perhaps TRBD1 as D (6 bases). This CDR3 is 16 amino acids long. Trimming left V 5 bases short and J 6 bases short, with 25 bases between. The germline gives CDR1 DFQATT, CDR2 SNEGSKA (reference sequence). This CDR3 is CSAGRAGAGDRDGYTF. CDR3 sequence (DNA): TGCAGTGCTGGTAGGGCCGGGGCAGGGGATAGGGATGGCTACACCTTC.

The chain has TRBV20-1 and TRBJ2-1, with D tentatively TRBD2 (6 bases). CDR3 length equals 12 residues. CDR1 and CDR2 (germline): DFQATT, SNEGSKA (reference sequence). V lost 1 base and J lost 9, with 10 bases in between. The CDR3 DNA reads TGCAGTGCTAGAGCGACTAGGGTTGAGCAGTTCTTC. It translates to CSARATRVEQFF.

This clonotype was seen ten or more times. The V gene is TRBV6-5, the J gene TRBJ2-2, with D perhaps TRBD2 (5 bases). Trimming removed 2 bases at V and 8 bases at J, with 21 bases between. The CDR3 consists of 17 residues. CDR1 and CDR2 from the germline V gene are MNHEY and SVGAGI. In DNA, the CDR3 is TGTGCCAGCAGTTACCGGATCCGGGGATGGGGAAGAGGGGAGCTGTTTTTT. Amino acids: CASSYRIRGWGRGELFF.

This clonotype was observed many times. The V call is TRBV20-1, the J call TRBJ2-3; 9 bases match TRBD2. Germline V gives CDR1 DFQATT, CDR2 SNEGSKA (reference sequence). The CDR3 is made up of 15 amino acids. V lost 3 bases to trimming and J lost 1 base; unmatched junction nucleotides: 5. The CDR3 spells CSASGWTSGTDTQYF. CDR3 coding DNA: TGCAGTGCTAGTGGTTGGACTAGCGGCACAGATACGCAGTATTTT.

The chain uses TRBV27 and TRBJ2-1; weak D call: TRBD2 (6 bases). CDR1 and CDR2 from the germline V gene are MNHEY and SMNVEV (reference sequence). V was clipped by 8 bases and J by 0 bases, with 17 bases between them. The CDR3 is made up of 16 amino acids. The CDR3 is CASVPARGSSYNEQFF. Written as DNA, the CDR3 is TGTGCCAGCGTCCCCGCCCGGGGGAGCTCCTACAATGAGCAGTTCTTC.

The V and J genes are TRBV7-9 and TRBJ1-1; D is unresolved. This CDR3 region has 14 residues. CDR1 and CDR2 (germline): SEHNR, FQNEAQ (reference sequence). V was pared by 4 bases and J by 6 bases, with 15 bases between. The CDR3 region is CASSSAGFGAEAFF. The CDR3 nucleotides are TGTGCCAGCAGCTCCGCCGGGTTCGGCGCTGAAGCTTTCTTT.

V gene TRBV11-1 combines with J gene TRBJ2-3; possible D gene TRBD2, 5 bases. Deletions cut 1 base from V and 12 bases from J, with 17 bases between. Germline assignment: CDR1 SGHAT and CDR2 FQDESV (reference sequence). The CDR3 runs 14 residues. The CDR3 bases are TGTGCCAGCAGCTTAGAATCTAGCACGCCGAACCAGTATTTT. Its protein is CASSLESSTPNQYF.

This clonotype has just a few counts. This sequence joins TRBV14 and TRBJ2-3; D unresolved. This CDR3 is built from 12 residues. Trimming pared 1 base from V and 6 bases from J, leaving 5 bases between. Germline V gene data show CDR1 as SGHDN and CDR2 as FVKESK. The CDR3 loop is CASSQGLDTQYF. CDR3 DNA: TGTGCCAGCAGCCAAGGTTTGGATACGCAGTATTTT.

Ten or more counts support this clonotype. Germline and junction disagree at one end, which may indicate a read error. J is TRBJ2-3 and V is TRBV7-7; 10 nucleotides agree with TRBD2. Germline CDR1 SSHAT, CDR2 FNYEAQ (reference sequence). The CDR3 covers 15 residues. The CDR3 spells CASSSSGSSTDTQYF. The DNA for the CDR3 is TGTGCTAGCAGCTCTAGCGGGAGCAGCACAGATACGCAGTATTTT. Filled out from reference TRBV7-7 and TRBJ2-3, the complete variable domain reads GAGVSQSPRYKVTKRGQDVTLRCDPISSHATLYWYQQALGQGPEFLTYFNYEAQPDKSGLPSDRFSAERPEGSISTLTIQRTEQRDSAMYRCASSSSGSSTDTQYFGPGTRLTVL.

This clonotype appeared a few times. The rearrangement links TRBV27 to TRBJ2-2; TRBD1 or TRBD2 may be the D gene (5 bases each). Trimming shortened V by 3 bases and J by 6 bases, and 11 bases separated the two germline ends. The CDR3 runs to 14 residues. Per germline, CDR1 MNHEY and CDR2 SMNVEV (reference sequence). CDR3 residues: CASSLSGPPGELFF. As DNA, the CDR3 is TGTGCCAGCAGTTTGTCGGGGCCCCCCGGGGAGCTGTTTTTT.

At least ten counts were recorded for this clonotype. This chain connects TRBV28 to TRBJ1-4, with 11 bases lining up with TRBD1. The CDR3 runs to 15 residues. V was pared by 7 bases and J by 6 bases, with 7 bases of the junction left unmatched. Looked up from germline, CDR1 is MDHEN and CDR2 is SYDVKM. The CDR3 spells CASTSWGQGDEKLFF. The CDR3 DNA is TGTGCCAGCACCTCTTGGGGACAGGGGGATGAAAAACTGTTTTTT.

Many counts were recorded for this clonotype. J is TRBJ2-5 and V is TRBV28; TRBD1 might be the D (5 bases). The length of the CDR3 is 14 residues. Trimming removed 3 bases from V and 5 bases from J, with 13 bases in between. The germline V gene encodes CDR1 MDHEN and CDR2 SYDVKM. CDR3 coding DNA: TGTGCCAGCAGTTTGGGGCAGGGAATCGAGACCCAGTACTTC. This gives the protein CASSLGQGIETQYF.

The sample holds a few counts of this clonotype. V is TRBV24-1 and J is TRBJ2-1; tentatively, D is TRBD1 (5 bases). The CDR3 has 13 residues. Looked up from germline, CDR1 is KGHDR and CDR2 is SFDVKD. The V end was cut by 5 bases, the J end by 10 bases, with 14 bases between. CDR3 amino acids: CATSAAGLQEQFF. The CDR3 bases are TGTGCCACCAGTGCCGCAGGGCTTCAGGAGCAGTTCTTC.

This clonotype was found a few times. The chain combines TRBV7-2 with TRBJ2-3; D is ambiguous. The V gene's germline CDR1 is SGHTA and CDR2 FQGNSA. This CDR3 has 13 amino acids. Trimming took off 5 bases at V and 4 bases at J, with 10 bases between the two ends. The CDR3 nucleotides are TGTGCCAGCAGCGACCCCCCCCCAGATACGCAGTATTTT. The encoded protein is CASSDPPPDTQYF.

This clonotype showed up just a few times. The J gene is TRBJ2-2, the V gene TRBV11-2; D is unclear. V was clipped by 1 base and J by 1 base, with 4 bases between them. This CDR3 is built from 14 residues. Per germline, CDR1 SGHAT and CDR2 FQNNGV. CDR3 bases: TGTGCCAGCAGCTTAGTACAGAACACCGGGGAGCTGTTTTTT. It translates to CASSLVQNTGELFF.

This clonotype was counted between two and nine times. The rearrangement joins TRBV7-9 to TRBJ1-1; no firm D call. CDR3 size: 13 residues. Germline V gene lookup returns CDR1 SEHNR and CDR2 FQNEAQ (reference sequence). V was trimmed by 1 base and J by 1 base, leaving 4 bases between them. The CDR3 DNA sequence: TGTGCCAGCAGCTTAGTGCAGAACACTGAAGCTTTCTTT. It specifies CASSLVQNTEAFF.

This clonotype was counted many times. The CDR3 sequence is CASSYGFLAGGLGDTQYF. CDR3 sequence (DNA): TGTGCCAGCAGTTACGGTTTTCTAGCGGGAGGACTAGGAGATACGCAGTATTTT. The gene calls are TRBV6-2 or TRBV6-3 and TRBJ2-3, with 11 bases lining up with TRBD2. With V trimmed by 2 bases and J by 5 bases, 12 bases remained unmatched. The CDR3 runs 18 residues. The V gene's germline CDR1 is MNHEY and CDR2 SVGEGT.

This clonotype has just a few counts. The V call is TRBV11-2, the J call TRBJ2-1, with D perhaps matching TRBD1 (7 bases). Trimming cost V 0 bases and J 7 bases, with 16 bases left between them. There are 16 residues in the CDR3. The germline CDR1 and CDR2 sequences are SGHAT and FQNNGV. CDR3 residues: CASSLDLRGARNEQFF. The CDR3 coding sequence is TGTGCCAGCAGCTTAGATCTCAGGGGGGCCAGGAATGAGCAGTTCTTC.

This clonotype has a handful of counts. This chain joins TRBV2 and TRBJ1-2; TRBD1 aligns across 9 bases. Germline V gene data show CDR1 as SNHLY and CDR2 as FYNNEI. V shed 6 bases, J shed 6 bases, and the junction held 11 bases outside the gene matches. The CDR3 runs to 15 residues. The DNA for the CDR3 is TGTGCCAGCAGACCCGACAGGGGGGCGGCGAATGGCTACACCTTC. This encodes CASRPDRGAANGYTF.

This clonotype was counted between two and nine times. This sequence joins TRBV6-2 or TRBV6-3 and TRBJ1-5; D perhaps matches TRBD1 (6 bases). This CDR3 region has 15 residues. Trimming removed 8 bases at V and 5 bases at J, with 19 bases between. From germline, CDR1 is MNHEY and CDR2 SVGEGT. In nucleotides, the CDR3 is TGTGCCAGCCTTAAACAGGGTCGGAGCGATCAGCCCCAGCATTTT. Translated: CASLKQGRSDQPQHF.

This clonotype was counted many times. The V gene is TRBV12-3 or TRBV12-4, the J gene TRBJ1-1, with a tentative D call TRBD1 (6 bases). This CDR3 comprises 12 residues. Deletions cut 8 bases from V and 5 bases from J, with 12 bases between. The CDR3 DNA sequence: TGTGCCAGCTTGGGGGGCAGGACTGAAGCTTTCTTT. It codes for CASLGGRTEAFF.